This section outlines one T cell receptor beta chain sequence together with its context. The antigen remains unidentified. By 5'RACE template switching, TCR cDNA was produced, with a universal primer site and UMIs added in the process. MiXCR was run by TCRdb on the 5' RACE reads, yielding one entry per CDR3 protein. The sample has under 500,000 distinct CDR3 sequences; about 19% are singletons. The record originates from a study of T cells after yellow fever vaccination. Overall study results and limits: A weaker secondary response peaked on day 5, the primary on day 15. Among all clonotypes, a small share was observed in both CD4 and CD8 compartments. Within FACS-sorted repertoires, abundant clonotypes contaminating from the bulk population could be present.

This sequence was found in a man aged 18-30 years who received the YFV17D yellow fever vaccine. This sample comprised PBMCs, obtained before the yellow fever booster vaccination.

The CDR3 loop reads CASSFVGRGDTIYF. The DNA for the CDR3 is TGTGCCAGCAGTTTTGTGGGTCGTGGGGATACCATATATTTT. V usage is TRBV6-5 and J usage is TRBJ1-3; D uncertain. CDR1 is MNHEY and CDR2 is SVGAGI in the germline V gene. V shed 4 bases and J shed 10 bases, with 17 bases lying between them. The CDR3 is 14 residues long.